This is a list of T cell receptor beta chains from one sample in a study of patients and donors after allogeneic stem cell transplantation. TCRdb reprocessed the RT-PCR reads with MiXCR, giving one entry per CDR3 protein. Of 920,000 or so distinct CDR3 sequences in the sample, 18% were seen once. Sequences were obtained from blood, either unsorted or a sorted T cell fraction (not recorded which). Receptor source: a human donor who was either an allogeneic HSCT recipient or a stem cell or donor lymphocyte infusion donor (not recorded which). It is not recorded whose cells these are; they may come from a transplant donor. The CDR3 runs from the conserved cysteine through the conserved F or W. Each record gives: V gene, clone size, J gene, D gene, CDR3 length, CDR3 protein, CDR3 DNA. D genes are given only for firm matches. Expanded clones are given a class, and other clones once, few, many or no size at all.

TRBV11-2	-	TRBJ2-4	TRBD2	17	CASSLGTSGLAKNIQYF	TGTGCCAGCAGCCTCGGGACTAGCGGGTTAGCCAAAAACATTCAGTACTTC
TRBV20-1	-	TRBJ2-3	TRBD2	14	CSAELAGLADTQYF	TGCAGTGCAGAACTAGCGGGGCTTGCTGATACGCAGTATTTT
TRBV3-1	once	TRBJ2-7	TRBD2	17	CASSQVSSGRFSYEQYF	TGTGCCAGCAGCCAAGTTTCTAGCGGGAGGTTTTCCTACGAGCAGTACTTC
TRBV18	many	TRBJ2-1	-	13	CASSGGPYNEQFF	TGTGCCAGCTCAGGGGGCCCCTACAATGAGCAGTTCTTC
TRBV2	few	TRBJ2-3	-	15	CASSELSGVTDTQYF	TGTGCCAGCAGTGAACTGTCGGGAGTGACAGATACGCAGTATTTT
TRBV18	-	TRBJ2-5	-	14	CASSPGIQGETQYF	TGTGCCAGCTCACCGGGCATCCAAGGGGAGACCCAGTACTTC
TRBV7-6	-	TRBJ1-4	-	16	CASSLGQQGSYEKLFF	TGTGCCAGCAGCTTAGGCCAACAGGGATCTTATGAAAAACTGTTTTTT
TRBV7-3	once	TRBJ2-5	-	15	CASSLKGGGGGTQYF	TGTGCCAGCAGCTTAAAGGGCGGAGGGGGTGGGACCCAGTACTTC
TRBV29-1	-	TRBJ2-7	TRBD1	15	CSVKRGQGAVSEQYF	TGCAGCGTTAAAAGGGGACAGGGGGCGGTTAGCGAGCAGTACTTC
TRBV12-3/TRBV12-4	-	TRBJ1-1	-	14	CASSGLGGQTEAFF	TGTGCCAGCAGCGGTTTGGGGGGACAAACTGAAGCTTTCTTT
TRBV15	-	TRBJ2-5	-	12	CATSYMGETQYF	TGTGCCACCAGCTACATGGGGGAGACCCAGTACTTC
TRBV24-1	few	TRBJ2-1	TRBD2	16	CATSDASSGGYNEQFF	TGTGCCACCAGTGACGCCTCTAGCGGGGGGTACAATGAGCAGTTCTTC
TRBV24-1	-	TRBJ2-1	TRBD2	15	CATSEAQRGYNEQFF	TGTGCCACCAGTGAGGCCCAGCGGGGATACAATGAGCAGTTCTTC
TRBV12-3/TRBV12-4	-	TRBJ2-3	TRBD2	15	CASSFDGRVTDTQYF	TGTGCCAGCAGTTTTGACGGGAGGGTCACAGATACGCAGTATTTT
TRBV12-3/TRBV12-4	-	TRBJ1-2	TRBD1	15	CASSSGQGSTYGYTF	TGTGCCAGCAGCTCTGGACAGGGATCTACCTATGGCTACACCTTC
TRBV15	few	TRBJ2-3	TRBD2	16	CATSGNSGGRVLTQYF	TGTGCCACCAGCGGGAATAGCGGGGGGCGAGTCCTGACGCAGTATTTT
TRBV12-3/TRBV12-4	-	TRBJ1-2	-	16	CASSPSWSGTIYGYTF	TGTGCCAGCAGTCCCTCGTGGAGTGGGACGATCTATGGCTACACCTTC
TRBV20-1	-	TRBJ2-3	TRBD1	14	CSARMGQGTDTQYF	TGCAGTGCTAGGATGGGACAGGGAACAGATACGCAGTATTTT
TRBV20-1	few	TRBJ2-7	TRBD2	15	CSARFSSGRTYEQYF	TGCAGTGCTAGGTTCTCTAGCGGGAGAACCTACGAGCAGTACTTC
TRBV4-3	few	TRBJ2-3	-	14	CASSPPKGADTQYF	TGCGCCAGCAGCCCTCCCAAAGGCGCAGATACGCAGTATTTT
TRBV6-1	few	TRBJ2-1	TRBD2	15	CASSELGGGSDEQFF	TGTGCCAGCAGTGAACTTGGCGGGGGTTCCGATGAGCAGTTCTTC
TRBV20-1	-	TRBJ1-5	-	15	CSGWASSRGNQPQHF	TGCAGCGGATGGGCCTCGAGCCGAGGCAATCAGCCCCAGCATTTT
TRBV2	-	TRBJ2-3	-	12	CASSEASDTQYF	TGTGCCAGCAGTGAAGCTTCGGATACGCAGTATTTT
TRBV27	few	TRBJ1-3	-	15	CASSLRSLSGNTIYF	TGTGCCAGCAGTTTACGGAGCCTATCTGGAAACACCATATATTTT
TRBV2	once	TRBJ2-4	TRBD2	19	CASTLTSGGAKGTKNIQYF	TGTGCCAGCACCCTTACTAGCGGGGGGGCAAAGGGAACCAAAAACATTCAGTACTTC
TRBV24-1	-	TRBJ2-3	-	12	CATSDVGDTQYF	TGTGCCACCAGTGATGTTGGTGATACGCAGTATTTT
TRBV4-1	-	TRBJ1-2	TRBD1	11	CASSQPGTATF	TGCGCCAGCAGCCAACCAGGGACAGCTACCTTC
TRBV20-1	-	TRBJ2-1	TRBD2	13	CSARPPGLIEQFF	TGCAGTGCTCGACCGCCGGGACTAATAGAGCAGTTCTTC
TRBV6-1	few	TRBJ1-5	-	14	CASRAGSPNQPQHF	TGTGCCAGCAGAGCCGGTAGTCCTAATCAGCCCCAGCATTTT
TRBV7-9	-	TRBJ2-2	TRBD1	17	CASSFYRDRVPTGELFF	TGTGCCAGCAGCTTCTACCGGGACAGGGTACCAACCGGGGAGCTGTTTTTT
TRBV6-2/TRBV6-3	-	TRBJ2-3	-	14	CASSYRAPTDTQYF	TGTGCCAGCAGTTACAGAGCCCCCACAGATACGCAGTATTTT
TRBV6-2/TRBV6-3	few	TRBJ2-5	-	13	CASSYLDLRTQYF	TGTGCCAGCAGTTACCTGGACTTGAGAACCCAGTACTTC
TRBV5-1	-	TRBJ2-5	TRBD2	13	CASGSGGGETQYF	TGCGCCAGCGGATCGGGAGGGGGAGAGACCCAGTACTTC
TRBV5-1	-	TRBJ2-7	-	14	CASRPGVYSYEQYF	TGCGCCAGCCGGCCAGGGGTCTACTCCTACGAGCAGTACTTC
TRBV5-1	-	TRBJ2-7	TRBD2	17	CASSLSLAGGPLYEQYF	TGCGCCAGCAGCTTGTCGCTAGCGGGGGGGCCGTTGTACGAGCAGTACTTC
TRBV2	-	TRBJ1-2	-	14	CASSEGVRKNGYTF	TGTGCCAGCAGTGAAGGGGTTCGGAAAAACGGCTACACCTTC
TRBV2	-	TRBJ2-7	-	14	CASRPTTTSNEQYF	TGTGCCAGCAGGCCGACAACCACCTCCAACGAGCAGTACTTC
TRBV11-2	-	TRBJ2-7	TRBD2	15	CASSSRLAGVFEQYF	TGTGCCAGCAGCTCCAGACTAGCGGGAGTCTTCGAGCAGTACTTC
TRBV4-1	-	TRBJ2-7	-	13	CASSQGVGHEQYF	TGCGCCAGCAGCCAAGGAGTCGGGCACGAGCAGTACTTC